This T cell receptor (beta chain) was documented in a study of blood T cell repertoires in COVID-19. On the study more broadly: Donors in the United States, Italy and Spain gave samples during acute or convalescent COVID-19. Sample material is recorded as cDNA or gDNA derived from T cells, B-cell-depleted T cells, or PBMCs.

In the authors' methods: Cell counts per sample came from amplifying reference gene primers. Libraries were prepared by immunoSEQ multiplex PCR; TCRdb keeps only in-frame clonotypes and omits some of them. Clone size and the V and J calls come from that table; the DNA yielded D and trimming. The table has approximately 120,000 clones, 85% seen once. The V gene lost 4 bases and the J gene lost 0 bases, with 16 bases spanning the gap. The CDR3 has 16 amino acids. Germline V gives CDR1 MNHNS, CDR2 SASEGT. Sample: peripheral blood. This chain links TRBV6-1 with TRBJ2-7; D is perhaps TRBD2 (6 bases). The TCR comes from a man at least 80 years old with active or convalescent COVID-19. The CDR3 region has the DNA TGTGCCAGCAGTGGATTTGGACTAACAAGCTCCTACGAGCAGTACTTC. It codes for CASSGFGLTSSYEQYF.